This passage covers 22 T cell receptor beta chains from one sample sequenced in a study of regulatory T cells in long-lasting Graves disease. In building TCR beta libraries, iRepertoire HTBI primers were used together with Arm-PCR of CDR3 regions. TCRdb re-called the multiplex PCR reads with MiXCR, one entry per CDR3 protein. In the table there are about 420,000 distinct CDR3 sequences, around 20% of which are singletons. The time point is: persistent/refractory GD, antithyroid drugs over 5 years with positive TRAb. The TCR library was prepared using RNA isolated from PBMCs. The material was peripheral blood mononuclear cells (PBMCs), obtained when the disease was refractory, from a patient treated with antithyroid drugs. The receptors come from a female donor with Graves disease.

The sample holds a few counts of this clonotype. The V call is TRBV20-1, the J call TRBJ2-7; 12 nucleotides match TRBD2. CDR3 size: 15 residues. The ends lost 4 bases at V and 2 bases at J; junction bases unmatched: 6. Germline V gene lookup returns CDR1 DFQATT and CDR2 SNEGSKA (reference sequence). In DNA form, the CDR3 reads TGCAGTGCTACCGGGACTAGCGGGTCTCCCTACGAGCAGTACTTC. Residues: CSATGTSGSPYEQYF.

The gene calls are TRBV7-6 and TRBJ2-7, with 7 bases that match TRBD1. The CDR3 is 16 amino acids. The junction had 14 bases not matched to a gene; V was cut back by 4 bases and J by 5 bases. Germline lookup yields CDR1 SGHVS and CDR2 FNYEAQ. The CDR3 bases are TGTGCCAGCAGCTATCACAGGGGCAAGGGCCTCGACGAGCAGTACTTC. Translation: CASSYHRGKGLDEQYF.

This chain connects TRBV7-9 to TRBJ2-1; 7 bases are a match to TRBD2. Germline V CDR1 and CDR2: SEHNR, FQNEAQ (reference sequence). The CDR3 length is 15 residues. With 8 bases clipped from V and 4 bases from J, the junction kept 11 bases outside the gene matches. The chain's CDR3 is CASGMGTIGYNEQFF. CDR3 nucleotides: TGTGCCAGCGGAATGGGGACTATCGGTTACAATGAGCAGTTCTTC.

The chain is built from TRBV12-3 or TRBV12-4 and TRBJ2-4; D might be TRBD1 or TRBD2, each matching 5 bases. Trimming cost V 5 bases and J 1 base, with 30 bases left between them. The CDR3 covers 21 residues. CDR3: CASSAGYEGVGGFVAKNIQYF. CDR3 DNA sequence: TGTGCCAGCAGTGCGGGTTATGAAGGGGTGGGTGGGTTTGTGGCCAAAAACATTCAGTACTTC.

This clonotype came up a few times. This chain joins TRBV7-2 and TRBJ2-7, with TRBD2 matching 10 bases. J was trimmed by 4 bases and V by 5 bases; bases with no gene match: 11. The CDR3 is 16 amino acids. In germline, CDR1 is SGHTA, CDR2 FQGNSA. The CDR3 DNA sequence: TGTGCCAGCAGCGTTTCGATAGCGGGAGGACAGTACGAGCAGTACTTC. Its translation: CASSVSIAGGQYEQYF. The full variable domain, in which reference TRBV7-2 and TRBJ2-7 provide the parts outside the CDR3, is GAGVSQSPSNKVTEKGKDVELRCDPISGHTALYWYRQSLGQGLEFLIYFQGNSAPDKSGLPSDRFSAERTGGSVSTLTIQRTQQEDSAVYLCASSVSIAGGQYEQYFGPGTRLTVT.

This sequence joins TRBV6-2 or TRBV6-3 and TRBJ2-2; D might be TRBD2 (6 bases). Germline CDR1 is MNHEY and CDR2 is SVGEGT. V was cut by 5 bases and J by 0 bases, with 10 bases left in between. This CDR3 region has 15 residues. CDR3 bases: TGTGCCAGCAGTGTGGCTAGCGCGAACACCGGGGAGCTGTTTTTT. It codes for CASSVASANTGELFF.

This clonotype appeared many times. The chain is built from TRBV12-3 or TRBV12-4 and TRBJ2-7; 12 bases line up with TRBD2. The CDR3 runs to 15 residues. J was trimmed by 6 bases and V by 5 bases; bases with no gene match: 8. Here the CDR3 reads CASSRRLAGDGEQYF. Here the CDR3 DNA reads TGTGCCAGCAGTCGCCGACTAGCGGGAGATGGCGAGCAGTACTTC.

This clonotype was recorded many times. The rearrangement links TRBV6-5 to TRBJ1-1, with D possibly matching TRBD1 (6 bases). The CDR3 loop spans 14 amino acids. Trimming stripped 2 bases from V and 3 bases from J, with 10 bases between. Looked up from germline, CDR1 is MNHEY and CDR2 is SVGAGI. The CDR3 protein is CASSYGGPHTEAFF. The CDR3 bases are TGTGCCAGCAGTTACGGGGGGCCGCACACTGAAGCTTTCTTT.

This clonotype was found a few times. The chain employs TRBV3-1 and TRBJ2-2; tentatively, D is TRBD1 (5 bases). The CDR3 is made up of 13 amino acids. The germline V gene encodes CDR1 LGHDT and CDR2 YNNKEL (reference sequence). With 5 bases removed from V and 7 bases from J, the gap between germline ends came to 11 bases. The CDR3 spells CASSWGAGGELFF. The DNA of the CDR3 is TGTGCCAGCAGCTGGGGCGCCGGCGGGGAGCTGTTTTTT.

V is TRBV19 and J is TRBJ1-5, with D perhaps TRBD1 (5 bases). There are 16 residues in the CDR3. Germline V CDR1 and CDR2: LNHDA, SQIVND (reference sequence). V lost 5 bases to trimming and J lost 4 bases, with 18 bases between them. The CDR3 spells CASSPTPGRGNQPQHF. The CDR3 nucleotides are TGTGCCAGTAGTCCAACACCGGGACGGGGGAATCAGCCCCAGCATTTT. The full variable domain, completed using reference TRBV19 and TRBJ1-5, is DGGITQSPKYLFRKEGQNVTLSCEQNLNHDAMYWYRQDPGQGLRLIYYSQIVNDFQKGDIAEGYSVSREKKESFPLTVTSAQKNPTAFYLCASSPTPGRGNQPQHFGDGTRLSIL.

With regard to this clonotype: One base away lies a much larger clone, so this may be a sequencing read error. The rearrangement links TRBV11-2 to TRBJ2-7; weak D call: TRBD2 (5 bases). This CDR3 is 13 amino acids long. V was cut by 5 bases and J by 10 bases, with 18 bases left in between. The germline CDR1 and CDR2 sequences are SGHAT and FQNNGV. The CDR3 is CASSPYGGEAQYF. Here the CDR3 DNA reads TGTGCCAGCAGCCCCTATGGAGGAGAGGCCCAGTACTTC. The variable domain in full, completed from reference TRBV11-2 and TRBJ2-7, reads EAGVAQSPRYKIIEKRQSVAFWCNPISGHATLYWYQQILGQGPKLLIQFQNNGVVDDSQLPKDRFSAERLKGVDSTLKIQPAKLEDSAVYLCASSPYGGEAQYFGPGTRLTVT.

The J gene is TRBJ2-1, the V gene TRBV5-1, with D hard to call. The CDR3 is 16 amino acids. Germline CDR1 and CDR2: SGHRS and YFSETQ. Trimming stripped 0 bases from V and 0 bases from J, with 10 bases between. The CDR3 bases are TGCGCCAGCAGCTTGGCTCGCATAAACTCCTACAATGAGCAGTTCTTC. Amino acid sequence: CASSLARINSYNEQFF.

This clonotype was seen more than once but under ten times. Sequence at one end of the junction differs from germline and may be a read error. The chain joins TRBV12-3 or TRBV12-4 to TRBJ1-1; possibly TRBD1 for D (5 bases). This CDR3 comprises 14 residues. The CDR3 nucleotides are TGTGCCAGCAGTTTAATAGGGGAGAACACTGAAGCTTTTTTT. Translated: CASSLIGENTEAFF.

J is TRBJ2-7 and V is TRBV20-1, with 9 bases fitting TRBD2. Unmatched junction bases numbered 7, after V lost 3 bases and J lost 4 bases. Germline loops: CDR1 DFQATT, CDR2 SNEGSKA (reference sequence). The CDR3 is made up of 14 amino acids. The CDR3 is CSASGLAGWYEQYF. The CDR3 DNA sequence: TGCAGTGCTAGCGGGCTAGCGGGGTGGTACGAGCAGTACTTC.

The chain links TRBV30 to TRBJ1-4; D is perhaps TRBD1 (6 bases). This CDR3 region has 13 residues. Between the trimmed V and J ends, which lost 5 bases and 4 bases, there was a span of 11 bases. Germline-derived CDR1 and CDR2 are GTSNPN and SVGIG (reference sequence). Here the CDR3 reads CAWAGGSNEKLFF. The CDR3 DNA reads TGTGCCTGGGCCGGGGGCAGTAATGAAAAACTGTTTTTT.

Ten or more counts support this clonotype. V is TRBV20-1 and J is TRBJ2-7, with 14 positions matching TRBD2. After removal of 6 bases from V and 6 bases from J, the junction contained 10 bases not matched to a gene. This CDR3 contains 15 residues. Germline CDR1 DFQATT, CDR2 SNEGSKA (reference sequence). CDR3 protein: CSATQTSGRGGEQYF. Written as DNA, the CDR3 is TGCAGTGCCACTCAGACTAGCGGGAGGGGTGGCGAGCAGTACTTC.

In this sample, this clonotype turned up a few times. The genes are TRBV28 and TRBJ2-7; TRBD1 matches 9 bases. This CDR3 has 17 amino acids. V shed 2 bases, J shed 2 bases, and the junction held 10 bases outside the gene matches. The germline V gene encodes CDR1 MDHEN and CDR2 SYDVKM. CDR3 in amino acids: CASSLIMGQGAAYEQYF. The CDR3 DNA reads TGTGCCAGCAGTTTAATTATGGGACAGGGCGCGGCCTACGAGCAGTACTTC.

Regarding this clonotype: The junction differs from germline at one of its ends, possibly a read error. The CDR3 DNA sequence: TGTGCCATCAGTGGCCGGGACAGCTACGAGCAGTGCTTC. Protein product: CAISGRDSYEQCF. The rearrangement links TRBV10-3 to TRBJ2-7, with 7 bases lining up with TRBD1. CDR1 is ENHRY and CDR2 is SYGVKD in the germline V gene. The CDR3 length is 13 residues.

CDR3 bases: TGTGCCTGCCAACAGGGATCGGAGACCGGGGAGCTGTTTTTT. This translates into CACQQGSETGELFF. V is TRBV6-2 or TRBV6-3 and J is TRBJ2-2, with D possibly being TRBD1 (6 bases). The CDR3 is 14 amino acids. Trimming shortened V by 11 bases and J by 5 bases, and 18 bases separated the two germline ends. CDR1 and CDR2 from the germline V gene are MNHEY and SVGEGT.

This clonotype occurred a few times. The rearrangement uses TRBV5-8 and TRBJ1-6; D unresolved. Germline values: CDR1 SGHTS, CDR2 YDEGEE. This CDR3 comprises 18 residues. The V end lost 0 bases, the J end lost 7 bases, and 20 bases lay between the germline ends. CDR3 loop: CASSLGPKRAGGNSPLHF. The CDR3 DNA is TGTGCCAGCAGCTTGGGCCCAAAACGGGCGGGTGGAAATTCACCCCTCCACTTT. Looking up the rest from reference TRBV5-8 and TRBJ1-6 gives the full variable domain: EAGVTQSPTHLIKTRGQQATLRCSPISGHTSVYWYQQALGLGLQFLLWYDEGEERNRGNFPPRFSGRQFPNYSSELNVNALELEDSALYLCASSLGPKRAGGNSPLHFGNGTRLTVT.

The chain uses TRBV5-1 and TRBJ2-7; TRBD2 agrees at 11 bases. This CDR3 comprises 16 residues. Germline loops: CDR1 SGHRS, CDR2 YFSETQ. V trimming: 4 bases; J trimming: 6 bases; junction bases outside the gene matches: 12. This chain's CDR3 is CASSQSKGLAVLEQYF. As DNA, the CDR3 is TGCGCCAGCAGCCAATCGAAGGGACTAGCGGTCCTCGAGCAGTACTTC.

The sample holds a few counts of this clonotype. DNA for the CDR3: TGCGCCAGCAGCTTGGTGCCGGACAGGGAAGCACCCCTCCACTTT. It codes for CASSLVPDREAPLHF. This chain links TRBV5-1 with TRBJ1-6; 8 positions match TRBD1. From germline, CDR1 is SGHRS and CDR2 YFSETQ. The V and J ends lost 0 bases and 11 bases, in that order; junction bases with no gene match: 7. The CDR3 runs to 15 residues.